The source of this T cell receptor (beta chain) is a study of cytomegalovirus exposure and HLA in healthy donors. The primer mix had 60 Vbeta and 13 Jbeta primers. Sequencing was performed with immunoSEQ multiplex PCR; in TCRdb, only in-frame clones are kept and a portion is missing. Altogether 100,000 to 150,000 clones are present, roughly 80% being singletons, with the ten largest covering about 8.9%. The ends lost 0 bases at V and 1 base at J; junction bases unmatched: 9. The CDR3 extends over 17 amino acids. The specimen was PBMCs. The V call is TRBV5-3, the J call TRBJ2-7, with 8 bases lining up with TRBD1. TRBV5-3 is reported as an ORF; its role is uncertain. The sequence was collected from a man aged 25-45 years in good health and CMV-seropositive. CDR3 protein: CARSLAFRTGRSYEQYF. CDR3 nucleotide sequence: TGTGCCAGAAGCTTGGCTTTTAGGACAGGGCGATCCTACGAGCAGTACTTC.